This note documents a single TCR beta chain sequence. What antigen it recognizes has not been identified. No base quality values were provided; no much bigger clone lies one nucleotide off. The data are from a study of identical twins (TCRdb year 2016). A note on the overall study: To test whether fetal clonotypes persist, the study used deep sequencing on TCR alpha and beta repertoires from monozygotic twins, unrelated adults of various ages, and cord blood. To rule out contamination, the twin experiments were replicated at different times with different library preparation protocols.

The library relied on 5' RACE. For sequencing, an Illumina HiSeq 2000 was employed. A universal primer binding site was introduced by template switching, and a unique molecular identifier was present in the final cDNA, enabling accurate counting of TCR cDNA molecules. Specific primers in the conserved constant-segment region were used to synthesize first-strand cDNA for TCR alpha and beta chains. Each cDNA library was double barcoded, with a SMART-Mk sample barcode plus Illumina barcodes, to control for contamination. TruSeq adapter sequences, together with Illumina sample barcodes, were added in two successive PCR steps. TCR alpha and beta cDNA libraries were sequenced on the Illumina HiSeq platform with custom primers. Concerning the study's data processing: Unique molecular identifiers were extracted from raw reads with MiGEC, and CDR3 positions were determined with MiXCR. Recombination models were inferred per individual with the repgenHMM and IGoR tools using an EM algorithm. Shared clonotypes were analyzed with the tcR package in R, and sharing was normalized by the product of cloneset sizes. Out-of-frame nonproductive sequences were analyzed to study raw recombination free of thymic and clonal selection effects. The raw public reads went through TCRdb reprocessing: fastp at Q25, MiXCR clone calling, in-frame beta chains kept. Identical CDR3 proteins give one entry, which carries the most common genes and DNA. What appears here as the V and J calls and clone size reflects TCRdb's work, not the paper's. This sample is represented by around 680,000 distinct CDR3 sequences; over 8.5% of them were singletons. The ten largest clonotypes hold 0.98% of the sample.

Every donor was a healthy Caucasian. Three pairs of female monozygotic twins, all aged about 18 to 30 years, made up the twin cohort. RNA for TCR libraries was isolated from peripheral blood mononuclear cells. General findings and caveats noted by the study authors: Fewer insertions were carried by abundant cord blood beta clonotypes, a similar but weaker trend appeared in young adult naive repertoires, and no such trend appeared in memory repertoires. Because the same donors could not be followed over many years, conclusions were based on cross-sectional statistical analysis. The excess sharing between twins in beta out-of-frame sequences was weaker because fewer shared sequences reduced the signal-to-noise ratio. Compared with coincidental sharing between unrelated individuals, out-of-frame TCR alpha sequences shared between twins had an excess of sequences with low generation probability. Out-of-frame TCR alpha sharing in monozygotic twins was systematically underestimated by recombination models, whereas sharing between unrelated individuals was in agreement with the recombination models. Zero-insertion analyses could be partly confounded by invariant T cells such as MAIT and iNKT, though diverse VJ usage argued against such confounding for most clonotypes.

Including the terminal cysteine and phenylalanine, the CDR3 comprises 15 residues. The read is trimmed to its CDR3 DNA, 45 bases read in frame from base 1. CDR1 and CDR2 (MNHEY, SVGAGI) derive from the germline V gene. V loses 0 bases, J loses 3 bases, and the germline ends lie 11 bases apart. This same sample was also part of a study on yellow fever vaccine responses in identical twins. As noted in the second study: The T cell response to vaccination in identical twins was reported by the authors to appear partly convergent and partly personalized. Focusing on identical twins, the study followed the T cell clones that responded to the vaccine, and did so with precision.

The sequence links TRBV6-5 to TRBJ1-2; a weak D assignment points to TRBD1 (5 bases agree). The receptor was derived from a woman aged 18 to 35 in good health. The sequenced sample was PBMCs. The DNA sequence is as follows: TGTGCCAGCAGTTACTCGACCCAGGGAGACTATGGCTACACCTTC. This gives the protein CASSYSTQGDYGYTF.